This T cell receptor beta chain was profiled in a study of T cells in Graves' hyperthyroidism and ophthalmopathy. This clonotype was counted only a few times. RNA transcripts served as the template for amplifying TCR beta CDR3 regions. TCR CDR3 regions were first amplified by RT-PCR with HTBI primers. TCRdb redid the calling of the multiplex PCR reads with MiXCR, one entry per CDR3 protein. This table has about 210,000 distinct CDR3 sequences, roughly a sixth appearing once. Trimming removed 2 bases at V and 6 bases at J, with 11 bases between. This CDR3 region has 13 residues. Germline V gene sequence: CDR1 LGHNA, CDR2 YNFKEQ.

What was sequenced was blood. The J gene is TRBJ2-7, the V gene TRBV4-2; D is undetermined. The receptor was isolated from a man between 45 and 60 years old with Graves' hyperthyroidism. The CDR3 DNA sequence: TGTGCCAGCAGCCAAACCCCAGAGCTCGAGCAGTACTTC. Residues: CASSQTPELEQYF.